This passage covers 30 T cell receptor beta chains from one sample sequenced in a study. One entry per CDR3 protein, called by TCRdb with MiXCR from the RT-PCR reads. This sample has about 680,000 distinct CDR3 sequences, with 12% to 15% found just once. The sequencing sample was made of memory CD4+ T cells from blood. These receptors were taken from a female donor in good health, serving as a healthy control.

This clonotype came up a few times. The genes are TRBV6-1 and TRBJ2-5; D ambiguous. The length of the CDR3 is 12 residues. The V end was cut by 6 bases, the J end by 5 bases, with 10 bases between. CDR1 and CDR2 from the germline V gene are MNHNS and SASEGT. The CDR3 reads CASRPTLETQYF. CDR3 DNA sequence: TGTGCCAGCAGGCCAACTCTGGAGACCCAGTACTTC.

This clonotype showed up just a few times. V usage is TRBV20-1 and J usage is TRBJ1-5, with unresolved D. V lost 2 bases, J lost 3 bases, and 14 bases lay in between. This CDR3 has 15 amino acids. Germline V CDR1 and CDR2: DFQATT, SNEGSKA (reference sequence). CDR3: CSARPPQVHNQPQHF. The CDR3 DNA sequence: TGCAGTGCTAGACCCCCTCAGGTCCACAATCAGCCCCAGCATTTT.

This clonotype was detected a few times. In nucleotides, the CDR3 is TGCAGTGCTAGGGAGACATGGGGACAGGGAGGGGTTCCCCTCCACTTT. This gives the protein CSARETWGQGGVPLHF. The V gene is TRBV20-1, the J gene TRBJ1-6, with 9 bases identical to TRBD1. The V gene end was trimmed by 3 bases and the J gene end by 13 bases; junction bases not matched to a gene: 16. Germline V gene lookup returns CDR1 DFQATT and CDR2 SNEGSKA (reference sequence). The CDR3 spans 16 residues.

The sample holds a few counts of this clonotype. The genes are TRBV27 and TRBJ1-5, with D perhaps TRBD1 (5 bases). This CDR3 is built from 14 residues. V was pared by 7 bases and J by 6 bases, with 16 bases between. Germline assignment: CDR1 MNHEY and CDR2 SMNVEV (reference sequence). CDR3 nucleotides: TGTGCCAGCAAAACAGGAAACTGGGGTCAGCCCCAGCATTTT. It codes for CASKTGNWGQPQHF.

This clonotype was observed a few times. The CDR3 is CASSQRVQGNGGYEQYF. CDR3 sequence (DNA): TGTGCCAGCAGCCAACGTGTACAGGGGAACGGGGGCTACGAGCAGTACTTC. V gene TRBV7-2 combines with J gene TRBJ2-7, with D possibly matching TRBD1 (7 bases). CDR1 SGHTA and CDR2 FQGNSA come from the germline V gene. The CDR3 consists of 17 residues. V lost 5 bases, J lost 3 bases, and 23 bases lay in between.

This clonotype was detected a few times. The V call is TRBV7-3, the J call TRBJ2-2; 9 bases fit TRBD1. The trim removed 4 bases at V and 4 bases at J, leaving 7 bases unmatched. CDR3 length: 16 residues. Germline CDR1 and CDR2: SGHTA and FQGTGA. The CDR3 here is CASSSLGTGLTGELFF. The CDR3 DNA follows: TGTGCCAGCAGCTCTCTTGGGACAGGGCTCACCGGGGAGCTGTTTTTT.

The V and J genes are TRBV11-2 and TRBJ1-2; D ambiguous. V lost 5 bases to trimming and J lost 3 bases, with 10 bases between them. Germline V lookup: CDR1 SGHAT, CDR2 FQNNGV. The CDR3 loop spans 13 amino acids. For the CDR3, the DNA is TGTGCCAGCAGCCTCGACAATTACTATGGCTACACCTTC. Translated, it gives CASSLDNYYGYTF. Together with reference TRBV11-2 and TRBJ1-2, the CDR3 gives the full variable domain: EAGVAQSPRYKIIEKRQSVAFWCNPISGHATLYWYQQILGQGPKLLIQFQNNGVVDDSQLPKDRFSAERLKGVDSTLKIQPAKLEDSAVYLCASSLDNYYGYTFGSGTRLTVV.

This sequence joins TRBV2 and TRBJ2-5, with TRBD2 matching 11 bases. CDR3 size: 16 residues. The junction had 11 bases not matched to a gene; V was cut back by 6 bases and J by 5 bases. CDR1 and CDR2 from the germline V gene are SNHLY and FYNNEI. The CDR3 DNA reads TGTGCCAGCAGACCCCTCCTCCTAGCGGGGGGTGAGACCCAGTACTTC. It translates to CASRPLLLAGGETQYF.

This clonotype was recorded at least ten times. The genes are TRBV6-5 and TRBJ1-1; possible D gene TRBD1, 6 bases. Looked up from germline, CDR1 is MNHEY and CDR2 is SVGAGI. The CDR3 is 12 residues long. Deletions cut 6 bases from V and 7 bases from J, with 12 bases between. The CDR3 protein is CASSLRGHEAFF. The CDR3, as DNA: TGTGCCAGCAGCCTCAGGGGTCATGAAGCTTTCTTT.

The CDR3 sequence is CASRPPAGWAQRRQYF. CDR3 coding DNA: TGTGCCAGCAGGCCGCCAGCAGGATGGGCACAAAGGAGGCAGTACTTC. This chain connects TRBV12-3 or TRBV12-4 to TRBJ2-7, with unresolved D. V lost 6 bases and J 9 bases, leaving 27 bases between the germline ends. The CDR3 runs to 16 residues.

The chain recombines TRBV29-1 with TRBJ2-7, with D perhaps matching TRBD2 (6 bases). The germline V gene encodes CDR1 SQVTM and CDR2 ANQGSEA. This CDR3 comprises 13 residues. The ends were cut back, 1 base at V and 1 base at J, with 8 bases in the middle. The CDR3, as DNA: TGCAGCGTTGAAGGCGGGGAATCCTACGAGCAGTACTTC. Its protein product is CSVEGGESYEQYF.

In its sample, this clonotype was seen many times. The chain has TRBV20-1 and TRBJ2-3; 7 bases match TRBD1. The CDR3 spans 14 residues. The junction had 5 bases not matched to a gene; V was cut back by 5 bases and J by 0 bases. Germline assignment: CDR1 DFQATT and CDR2 SNEGSKA (reference sequence). As DNA, the CDR3 is TGCAGTGCTTCACGACAGGGAAGCACAGATACGCAGTATTTT. Translating it yields CSASRQGSTDTQYF.

In its sample, this clonotype was seen many times. This chain uses TRBV20-1 with TRBJ1-5; D perhaps matches TRBD1 (6 bases). This CDR3 region has 16 residues. V lost 3 bases and J 4 bases, leaving 19 bases between the germline ends. The germline CDR1 and CDR2 sequences are DFQATT and SNEGSKA (reference sequence). The CDR3 DNA follows: TGCAGTGCTAGGGACCCCCAGGGGTCGGAGAATCAGCCCCAGCATTTT. It encodes CSARDPQGSENQPQHF.

This clonotype was counted many times. The V call is TRBV6-2 or TRBV6-3, the J call TRBJ1-5; 12 bases are shared with TRBD1. The CDR3 runs to 17 residues. Germline CDR1 is MNHEY and CDR2 is SVGEGT. V dropped 5 bases and J dropped 6; count of bases not matched to a gene: 11. CDR3 sequence reads: CASSPTPGTGGFQPQHF. CDR3 DNA: TGTGCCAGCAGTCCGACCCCCGGGACAGGGGGCTTTCAGCCCCAGCATTTT.

The chain couples TRBV5-1 to TRBJ1-3; weak D call: TRBD1 (6 bases). There are 15 residues in the CDR3. Trimming cost V 2 bases and J 7 bases, with 16 bases left between them. The germline V gene has CDR1 SGHRS and CDR2 YFSETQ. The CDR3 is CASSLNGGTRNTIYF. CDR3 DNA: TGCGCCAGCAGCTTAAACGGCGGGACACGGAACACCATATATTTT.

At least ten counts were recorded for this clonotype. The chain is built from TRBV7-9 and TRBJ2-7, with TRBD1 as a possible D gene (5 bases). Germline V lookup: CDR1 SEHNR, CDR2 FQNEAQ (reference sequence). The CDR3 sequence is 11 residues long. CDR3 sequence (DNA): TGTGTTGTACAGGATTCCTACGAGCAGTACTTC. This codes for CVVQDSYEQYF.

This clonotype was picked up a small number of times. The chain employs TRBV6-2 or TRBV6-3 and TRBJ2-7; TRBD2 agrees at 7 bases. Trimming removed 7 bases from V and 3 bases from J; junction bases left unmatched: 6. The CDR3 is 13 amino acids. Germline assignment: CDR1 MNHEY and CDR2 SVGEGT. The CDR3 region is CASISGLNYEQYF. CDR3 DNA sequence: TGTGCCAGCATTAGCGGGCTGAACTACGAGCAGTACTTC.

This clonotype was seen a handful of times. The genes are TRBV20-1 and TRBJ2-1; no clear D gene. The germline V and J ends were trimmed by 2 bases and 4 bases, with 18 bases remaining between them. From germline, CDR1 is DFQATT and CDR2 SNEGSKA (reference sequence). The CDR3 covers 16 residues. Here the CDR3 DNA reads TGCAGTGCTAGACCGCCCAGAAGAGCCCTATACAATGAGCAGTTCTTC. It is translated as CSARPPRRALYNEQFF.

This clonotype has ten or more counts. CDR3 DNA sequence: TGTGCCAGCAGTCGGACAGGGTTCTCCTACGAGCAGTACTTC. This codes for CASSRTGFSYEQYF. The chain is built from TRBV6-5 and TRBJ2-7, with 8 bases that match TRBD1. Germline-derived CDR1 and CDR2 are MNHEY and SVGAGI. CDR3 length: 14 amino acids. The junction had 3 bases not matched to a gene; V was cut back by 5 bases and J by 0 bases.

This clonotype showed up just a few times. The V call is TRBV20-1, the J call TRBJ2-7, with TRBD1 matching 10 bases. Germline values: CDR1 DFQATT, CDR2 SNEGSKA (reference sequence). Trimming took 6 bases from V and 4 from J; bases not matched to a gene: 9. There are 14 residues in the CDR3. The CDR3 reads CSARGQGTEYEQYF. CDR3 DNA sequence: TGCAGTGCCCGGGGACAGGGGACAGAATACGAGCAGTACTTC.

V gene TRBV12-3 or TRBV12-4 combines with J gene TRBJ2-3, with 8 nucleotides matching TRBD1. The CDR3 consists of 15 residues. The V gene end was trimmed by 1 base and the J gene end by 6 bases; junction bases not matched to a gene: 6. In DNA form, the CDR3 reads TGTGCCAGCAGTTTAGGGACAGGGAGCAGGGATACGCAGTATTTT. Protein product: CASSLGTGSRDTQYF.

This clonotype has more than one count but fewer than ten. The J gene is TRBJ1-1, the V gene TRBV20-1; possible D gene TRBD1, 5 bases. This CDR3 is built from 14 residues. Trimming removed 0 bases at V and 5 bases at J, with 13 bases between. CDR1 and CDR2 from the germline V gene are DFQATT and SNEGSKA (reference sequence). CDR3: CSARDPGPGTEAFF. The CDR3 DNA reads as TGCAGTGCTAGAGATCCAGGGCCCGGTACTGAAGCTTTCTTT.

V usage is TRBV27 and J usage is TRBJ1-1; D not resolved. The germline V gene has CDR1 MNHEY and CDR2 SMNVEV (reference sequence). V lost 8 bases and J 1 base, leaving 11 bases between the germline ends. CDR3 length equals 13 residues. CDR3 amino acids: CASGFFRNTEAFF. In DNA, the CDR3 is TGTGCCAGCGGCTTCTTCAGGAACACTGAAGCTTTCTTT.

This clonotype was seen repeatedly, ten times or more. This sequence joins TRBV29-1 and TRBJ1-1; D gene unclear. The germline V gene encodes CDR1 SQVTM and CDR2 ANQGSEA. V was clipped by 2 bases and J by 11 bases, with 12 bases between them. The CDR3 loop spans 11 amino acids. CDR3 amino acids: CSVERASSAFF. CDR3 DNA sequence: TGCAGCGTTGAACGAGCCAGTTCGGCTTTCTTT.

This clonotype was seen more than once but under ten times. This chain joins TRBV12-3 or TRBV12-4 and TRBJ2-6, with D maybe TRBD1 (5 bases). V was cut by 4 bases and J by 5 bases, with 15 bases left in between. The CDR3 runs 16 residues. The CDR3 nucleotides read TGTGCCAGCAGTTCCCAGGGTGGGCGGTGGGCCAACGTCCTGACTTTC. Protein sequence: CASSSQGGRWANVLTF.

This clonotype was recorded at least ten times. The chain joins TRBV24-1 to TRBJ2-1, with D maybe TRBD2 (7 bases). The CDR3 runs to 17 residues. Germline V CDR1 and CDR2: KGHDR, SFDVKD. V was shortened by 3 bases and J by 3 bases, with 17 bases between the two germline ends. CDR3 region: CATSDRRGGDLYNEQFF. The CDR3 nucleotides read TGTGCCACCAGTGATAGGAGAGGGGGGGATCTCTACAATGAGCAGTTCTTC.

This clonotype was seen more than once but under ten times. The conserved final phenylalanine or tryptophan is absent from the CDR3, which likely points to a read error. The limits of the CDR3 on the DNA are not certain, so only TCRdb's listed CDR3 is given. The V call is TRBV4-1, the J call TRBJ2-6; the D segment call TRBD2 is taken from the table without a DNA check. CDR1 and CDR2 (germline): MGHRA, YSYEKL. The CDR3 length is 19 residues, termini included. CDR3 sequence reads: CASSQDLGIAGSGANVLTS.

This clonotype has only one observation. The V gene is TRBV5-4, the J gene TRBJ1-3; D gene unclear. With 4 bases removed from V and 0 bases from J, the gap between germline ends came to 14 bases. The CDR3 contains 16 residues. Germline V gene sequence: CDR1 SGHNT, CDR2 YYREEE (reference sequence). CDR3 sequence reads: CASSTGRTYSGNTIYF. DNA for the CDR3: TGTGCCAGCAGCACCGGACGTACCTACTCTGGAAACACCATATATTTT. Drawing the rest from reference TRBV5-4 and TRBJ1-3, the complete variable domain is ETGVTQSPTHLIKTRGQQVTLRCSSQSGHNTVSWYQQALGQGPQFIFQYYREEENGRGNFPPRFSGLQFPNYSSELNVNALELDDSALYLCASSTGRTYSGNTIYFGEGSWLTVV.

This clonotype was seen a handful of times. The V gene is TRBV10-3, the J gene TRBJ2-1; D gene uncertain. The germline gives CDR1 ENHRY, CDR2 SYGVKD. The CDR3 consists of 12 residues. V lost 3 bases to trimming and J lost 9 bases, with 9 bases between them. The CDR3 reads CAISERDGEQFF. Written as DNA, the CDR3 is TGTGCCATCAGTGAAAGGGATGGTGAGCAGTTCTTC.

This clonotype was detected only a few times. The chain has TRBV20-1 and TRBJ2-5; perhaps TRBD2 as D (6 bases). The germline V gene has CDR1 DFQATT and CDR2 SNEGSKA (reference sequence). Trimming left V 7 bases short and J 2 bases short, with 11 bases between. This CDR3 region has 12 residues. As DNA, the CDR3 is TGCAGTGTTCGGACTACTCAAGAGACCCAGTACTTC. It encodes CSVRTTQETQYF.